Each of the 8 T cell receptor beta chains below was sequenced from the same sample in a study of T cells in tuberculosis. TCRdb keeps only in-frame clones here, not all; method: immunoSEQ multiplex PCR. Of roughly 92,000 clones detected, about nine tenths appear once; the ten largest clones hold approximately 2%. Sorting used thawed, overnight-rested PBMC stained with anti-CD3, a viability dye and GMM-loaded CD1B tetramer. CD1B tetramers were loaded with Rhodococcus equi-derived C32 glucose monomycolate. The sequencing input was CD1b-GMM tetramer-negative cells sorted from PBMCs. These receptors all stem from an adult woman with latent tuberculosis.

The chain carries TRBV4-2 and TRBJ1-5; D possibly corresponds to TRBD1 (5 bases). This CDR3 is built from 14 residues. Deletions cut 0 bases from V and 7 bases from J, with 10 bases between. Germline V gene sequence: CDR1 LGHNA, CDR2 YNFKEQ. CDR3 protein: CASSQDRGWQPQHF. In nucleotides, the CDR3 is TGTGCCAGCAGCCAAGATAGGGGCTGGCAGCCCCAGCATTTT.

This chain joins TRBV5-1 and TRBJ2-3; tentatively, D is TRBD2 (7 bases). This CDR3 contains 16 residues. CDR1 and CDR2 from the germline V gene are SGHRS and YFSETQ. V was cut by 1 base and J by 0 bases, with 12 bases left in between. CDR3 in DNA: TGCGCCAGCAGCTTGAGGGGGGGGACTAGCACAGATACGCAGTATTTT. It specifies CASSLRGGTSTDTQYF. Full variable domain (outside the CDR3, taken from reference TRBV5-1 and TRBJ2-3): KAGVTQTPRYLIKTRGQQVTLSCSPISGHRSVSWYQQTPGQGLQFLFEYFSETQRNKGNFPGRFSGRQFSNSRSEMNVSTLELGDSALYLCASSLRGGTSTDTQYFGPGTRLTVL.

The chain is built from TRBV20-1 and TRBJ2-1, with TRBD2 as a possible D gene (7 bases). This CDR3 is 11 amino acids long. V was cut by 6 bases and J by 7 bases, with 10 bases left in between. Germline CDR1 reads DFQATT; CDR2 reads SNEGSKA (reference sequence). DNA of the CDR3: TGCAGTGCCGGGGGGCTGAATGAGCAGTTCTTC. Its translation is CSAGGLNEQFF.

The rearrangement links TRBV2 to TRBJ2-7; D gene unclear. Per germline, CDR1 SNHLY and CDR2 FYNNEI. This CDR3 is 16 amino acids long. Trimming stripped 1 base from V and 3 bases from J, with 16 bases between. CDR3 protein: CASSEGLRVAFYEQYV. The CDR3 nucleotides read TGTGCCAGCAGTGAAGGCCTCCGGGTCGCCTTCTACGAGCAGTACGTC.

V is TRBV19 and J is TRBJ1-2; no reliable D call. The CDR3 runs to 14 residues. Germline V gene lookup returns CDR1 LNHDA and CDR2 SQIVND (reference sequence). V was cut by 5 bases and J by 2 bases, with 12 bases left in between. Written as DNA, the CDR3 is TGTGCCAGTAGTGGAGCTGACGGAAACTATGGCTACACCTTC. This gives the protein CASSGADGNYGYTF.

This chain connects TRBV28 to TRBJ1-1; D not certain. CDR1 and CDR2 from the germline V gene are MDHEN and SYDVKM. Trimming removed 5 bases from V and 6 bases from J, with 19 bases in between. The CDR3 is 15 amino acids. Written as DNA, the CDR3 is TGTGCCAGCAGTCAAGCATTGGGAGGTGGCCCTGAAGCTTTCTTT. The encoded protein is CASSQALGGGPEAFF. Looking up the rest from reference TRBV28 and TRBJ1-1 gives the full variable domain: DVKVTQSSRYLVKRTGEKVFLECVQDMDHENMFWYRQDPGLGLRLIYFSYDVKMKEKGDIPEGYSVSREKKERFSLILESASTNQTSMYLCASSQALGGGPEAFFGQGTRLTVV.

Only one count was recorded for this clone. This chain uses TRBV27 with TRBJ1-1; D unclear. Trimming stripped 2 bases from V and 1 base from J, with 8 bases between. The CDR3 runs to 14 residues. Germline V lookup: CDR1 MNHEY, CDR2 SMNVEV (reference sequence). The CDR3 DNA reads TGTGCCAGCAGTTTACACGTCGGGAACACTGAAGCTTTCTTT. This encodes CASSLHVGNTEAFF.

The CDR3 bases are TGTGCCAGCAGTCCCAGTTTAACAGGAAACACCATATATTTT. Translated: CASSPSLTGNTIYF. The chain uses TRBV28 and TRBJ1-3, with no clear D. Germline CDR1 is MDHEN and CDR2 is SYDVKM. The V gene lost 5 bases and the J gene lost 4 bases, with 12 bases spanning the gap. CDR3 length: 14 residues.